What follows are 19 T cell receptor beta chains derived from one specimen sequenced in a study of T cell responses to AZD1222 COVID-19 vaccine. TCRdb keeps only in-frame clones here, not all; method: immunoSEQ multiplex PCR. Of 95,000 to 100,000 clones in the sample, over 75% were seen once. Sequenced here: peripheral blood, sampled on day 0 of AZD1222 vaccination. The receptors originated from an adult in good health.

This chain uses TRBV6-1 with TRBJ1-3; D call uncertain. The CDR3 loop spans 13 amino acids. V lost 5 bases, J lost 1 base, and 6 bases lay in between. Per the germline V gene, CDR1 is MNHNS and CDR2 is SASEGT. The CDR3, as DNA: TGTGCCAGCAGTAGGGAGTCTGGAAACACCATATATTTT. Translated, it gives CASSRESGNTIYF.

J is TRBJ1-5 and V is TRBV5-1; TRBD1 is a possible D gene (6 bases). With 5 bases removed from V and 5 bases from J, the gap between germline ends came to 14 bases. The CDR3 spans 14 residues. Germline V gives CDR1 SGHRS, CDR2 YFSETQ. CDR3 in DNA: TGCGCCAGCAGTTATCAGGGGTTGGATCAGCCCCAGCATTTT. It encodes CASSYQGLDQPQHF.

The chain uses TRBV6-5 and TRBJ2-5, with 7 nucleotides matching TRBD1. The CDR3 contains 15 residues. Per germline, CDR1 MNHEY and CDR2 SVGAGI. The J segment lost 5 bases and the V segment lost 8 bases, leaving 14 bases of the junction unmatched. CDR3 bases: TGTGCCAGCCCTGTGGACAGGAGCCGCGGGGAGACCCAGTACTTC. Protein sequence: CASPVDRSRGETQYF.

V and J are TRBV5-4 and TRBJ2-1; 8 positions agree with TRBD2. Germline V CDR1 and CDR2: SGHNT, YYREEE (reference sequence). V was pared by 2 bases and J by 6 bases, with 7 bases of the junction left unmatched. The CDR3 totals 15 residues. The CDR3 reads CASSFPAGTSNEQFF. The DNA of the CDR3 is TGTGCCAGCAGCTTTCCAGCCGGGACTAGCAATGAGCAGTTCTTC.

CDR3 nucleotide sequence: TGTGCCAGCAGGCCGATACAGGGATTCTACGAGCAGTACTTC. This translates into CASRPIQGFYEQYF. The chain is built from TRBV11-2 and TRBJ2-7, with TRBD1 as a possible D gene (6 bases). Trimming left V 6 bases short and J 3 bases short, with 15 bases between. CDR1 and CDR2 (germline): SGHAT, FQNNGV. The CDR3 loop spans 14 amino acids.

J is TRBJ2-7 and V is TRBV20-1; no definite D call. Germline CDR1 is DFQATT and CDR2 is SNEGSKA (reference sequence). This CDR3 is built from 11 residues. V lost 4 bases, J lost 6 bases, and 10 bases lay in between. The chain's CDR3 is CSATLHGEQYF. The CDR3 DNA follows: TGCAGTGCTACCCTACATGGCGAGCAGTACTTC.

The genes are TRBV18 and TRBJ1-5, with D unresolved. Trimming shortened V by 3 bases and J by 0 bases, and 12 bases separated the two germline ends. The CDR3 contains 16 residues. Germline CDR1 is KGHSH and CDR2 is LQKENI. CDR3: CASSPYVADSNQPQHF. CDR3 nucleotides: TGTGCCAGCTCACCTTATGTGGCGGATAGCAATCAGCCCCAGCATTTT.

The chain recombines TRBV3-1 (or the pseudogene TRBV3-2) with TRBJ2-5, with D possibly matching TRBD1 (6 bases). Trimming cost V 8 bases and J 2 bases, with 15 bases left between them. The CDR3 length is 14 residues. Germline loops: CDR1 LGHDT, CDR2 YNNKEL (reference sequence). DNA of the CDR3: TGTGCCAGCGACAGGAGTGACCTTCAAGAGACCCAGTACTTC. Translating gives CASDRSDLQETQYF.

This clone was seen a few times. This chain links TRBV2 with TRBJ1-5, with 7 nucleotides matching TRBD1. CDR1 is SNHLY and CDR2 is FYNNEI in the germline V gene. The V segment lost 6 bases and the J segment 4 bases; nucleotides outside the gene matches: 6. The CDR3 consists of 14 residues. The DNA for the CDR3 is TGTGCCAGCAGCGCCGGGACAGAAAATCAGCCCCAGCATTTT. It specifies CASSAGTENQPQHF. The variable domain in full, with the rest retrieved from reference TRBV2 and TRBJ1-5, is EPEVTQTPSHQVTQMGQEVILRCVPISNHLYFYWYRQILGQKVEFLVSFYNNEISEKSEIFDDQFSVERPDGSNFTLKIRSTKLEDSAMYFCASSAGTENQPQHFGDGTRLSIL.

The DNA of the CDR3 is TGTGCCACCAGCAGAGAGGGGGTTAACACTGAAGCTTTCTTT. It yields the protein CATSREGVNTEAFF. The rearrangement joins TRBV15 to TRBJ1-1; D perhaps matches TRBD1 (5 bases). From germline, CDR1 is LNHNV and CDR2 YYDKDF (reference sequence). The CDR3 is 14 amino acids. V lost 0 bases to trimming and J lost 2 bases, with 7 bases between them.

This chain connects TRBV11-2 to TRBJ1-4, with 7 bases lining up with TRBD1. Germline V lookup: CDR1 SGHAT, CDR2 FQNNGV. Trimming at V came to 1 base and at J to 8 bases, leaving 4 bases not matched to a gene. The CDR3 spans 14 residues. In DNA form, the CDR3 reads TGTGCCAGCAGCTTAGGTCAGGGGGAGGAAAAACTGTTTTTT. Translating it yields CASSLGQGEEKLFF. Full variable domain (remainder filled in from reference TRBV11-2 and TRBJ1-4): EAGVAQSPRYKIIEKRQSVAFWCNPISGHATLYWYQQILGQGPKLLIQFQNNGVVDDSQLPKDRFSAERLKGVDSTLKIQPAKLEDSAVYLCASSLGQGEEKLFFGSGTQLSVL.

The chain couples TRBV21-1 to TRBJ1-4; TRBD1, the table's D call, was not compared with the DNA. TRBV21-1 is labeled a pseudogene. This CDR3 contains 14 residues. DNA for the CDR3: TGTGCCAGGATAAGACAGACAACTAATGAAAAACTGTTTTTT. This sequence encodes CARIRQTTNEKLFF.

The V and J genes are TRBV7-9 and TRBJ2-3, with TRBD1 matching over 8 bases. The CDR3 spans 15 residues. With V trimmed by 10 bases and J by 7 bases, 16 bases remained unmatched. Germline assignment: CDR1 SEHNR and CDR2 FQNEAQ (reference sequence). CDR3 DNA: TGTGCCACCCACGATATGGGCAGGGGGCCATATACGCAGTATTTT. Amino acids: CATHDMGRGPYTQYF.

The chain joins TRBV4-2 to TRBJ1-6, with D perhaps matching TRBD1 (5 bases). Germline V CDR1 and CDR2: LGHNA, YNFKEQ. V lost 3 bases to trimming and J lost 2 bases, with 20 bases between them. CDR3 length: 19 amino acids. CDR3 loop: CASSQGRGDGAAYNSPLHF. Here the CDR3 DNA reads TGTGCCAGCAGCCAGGGACGAGGGGACGGCGCGGCCTATAATTCACCCCTCCACTTT.

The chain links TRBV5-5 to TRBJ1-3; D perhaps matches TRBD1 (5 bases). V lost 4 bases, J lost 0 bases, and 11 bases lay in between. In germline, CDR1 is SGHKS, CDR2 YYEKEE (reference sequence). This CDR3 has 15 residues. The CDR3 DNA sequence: TGTGCCAGCAGCGCGGGACGCACCTCTGGAAACACCATATATTTT. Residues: CASSAGRTSGNTIYF.

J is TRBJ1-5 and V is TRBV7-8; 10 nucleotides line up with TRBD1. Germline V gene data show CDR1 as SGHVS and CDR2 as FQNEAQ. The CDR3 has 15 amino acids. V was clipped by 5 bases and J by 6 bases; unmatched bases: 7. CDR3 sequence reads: CASSRGTGVFQPQHF. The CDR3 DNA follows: TGTGCCAGCAGCCGGGGGACAGGGGTTTTTCAGCCCCAGCATTTT.

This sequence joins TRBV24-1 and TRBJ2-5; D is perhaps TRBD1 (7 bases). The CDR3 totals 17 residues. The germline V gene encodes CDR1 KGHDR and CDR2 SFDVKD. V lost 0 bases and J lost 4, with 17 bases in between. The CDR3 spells CATSDLRLAGGLETQYF. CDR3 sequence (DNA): TGTGCCACCAGTGATTTGAGGCTAGCAGGGGGGCTAGAGACCCAGTACTTC.

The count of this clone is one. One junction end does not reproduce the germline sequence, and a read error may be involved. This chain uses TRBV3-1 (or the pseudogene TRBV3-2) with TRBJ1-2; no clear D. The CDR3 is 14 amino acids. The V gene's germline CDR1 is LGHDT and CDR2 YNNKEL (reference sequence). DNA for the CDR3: TGTGCCAGCAGTCAAGACCCCAGGAACTATGGCTACACCTTC. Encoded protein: CASSQDPRNYGYTF.

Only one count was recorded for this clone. DNA for the CDR3: TGTGCCAGCAGCCAGAGGACGGAGGATGAAAAACTGTTTTTT. Residues: CASSQRTEDEKLFF. This rearrangement joins TRBV7-9 to TRBJ1-4; D not resolved. This CDR3 has 14 residues. The V gene lost 5 bases and the J gene lost 6 bases, with 13 bases spanning the gap. Germline CDR1 is SEHNR and CDR2 is FQNEAQ (reference sequence).